Following are 24 T cell receptor beta chains from one sample sequenced in a study of blood T cell repertoires in COVID-19. Assay used: immunoSEQ multiplex PCR; TCRdb lists only in-frame clones, some missing. Of about 420,000 clones in the sample, roughly 90% were seen once. What was sequenced was peripheral blood. The receptors shown here come from a man between 18 and 35 years old with COVID-19, enrolled during active disease.

The chain combines TRBV27 with TRBJ2-7; no reliable D call. Deletions cut 2 bases from V and 6 bases from J, with 8 bases between. Germline CDR1 is MNHEY and CDR2 is SMNVEV (reference sequence). The CDR3 consists of 12 residues. The CDR3, as DNA: TGTGCCAGCAGTTTACGCGGTAGCGAGCAGTACTTC. Protein product: CASSLRGSEQYF.

J is TRBJ2-3 and V is TRBV13, with 8 bases matching TRBD2. This CDR3 spans 13 amino acids. Trimming removed 5 bases from V and 4 bases from J; junction bases left unmatched: 2. CDR1 is PRHDT, CDR2 FYEKMQ, per germline (reference sequence). CDR3 nucleotides: TGTGCCAGCAGCATAGCGGGGTCAGATACGCAGTATTTT. Its translation is CASSIAGSDTQYF.

The chain couples TRBV7-3 to TRBJ2-1; D not resolved. The V end was cut by 5 bases, the J end by 6 bases, with 8 bases between. Germline CDR1 SGHTA, CDR2 FQGTGA. The CDR3 has 12 residues. This chain's CDR3 is CASSPTGNEQFF. In nucleotides, the CDR3 is TGTGCCAGCAGCCCCACCGGCAATGAGCAGTTCTTC.

V and J are TRBV27 and TRBJ2-2, with D unresolved. Germline V CDR1 and CDR2: MNHEY, SMNVEV (reference sequence). V was trimmed by 6 bases and J by 1 base, leaving 6 bases between them. The CDR3 is 13 amino acids. CDR3 amino acids: CASSRGNTGELFF. CDR3 nucleotide sequence: TGTGCCAGCAGCCGCGGGAACACCGGGGAGCTGTTTTTT.

This rearrangement joins TRBV18 to TRBJ2-7; 7 nucleotides agree with TRBD1. V dropped 2 bases and J dropped 4; count of bases not matched to a gene: 5. Germline lookup yields CDR1 KGHSH and CDR2 LQKENI. This CDR3 is 14 amino acids long. CDR3 loop: CASSPGQATYEQYF. CDR3 in DNA: TGTGCCAGCTCACCAGGACAGGCAACGTACGAGCAGTACTTC.

The CDR3 loop is CASSLGRGRTDTQYF. The CDR3 DNA reads as TGTGCCAGCAGCTTGGGCAGGGGCCGCACAGATACGCAGTATTTT. The chain is built from TRBV7-9 and TRBJ2-3; a possible D gene is TRBD1 (6 bases). Between the trimmed V and J ends, which lost 3 bases and 1 base, there was a span of 11 bases. This CDR3 has 15 amino acids. Germline V gene data show CDR1 as SEHNR and CDR2 as FQNEAQ (reference sequence).

The chain joins TRBV4-2 to TRBJ1-1; tentatively, D is TRBD1 (6 bases). The germline CDR1 and CDR2 sequences are LGHNA and YNFKEQ. The V end lost 2 bases, the J end lost 0 bases, and 16 bases lay between the germline ends. The CDR3 contains 17 residues. DNA for the CDR3: TGTGCCAGCAGCCAAAATACCCTCGGACAGTTGAACACTGAAGCTTTCTTT. Amino acid sequence: CASSQNTLGQLNTEAFF.

This clone was seen a single time. The gene calls are TRBV3-1 (or the pseudogene TRBV3-2) and TRBJ2-1, with 7 bases lining up with TRBD2. This CDR3 region has 16 residues. The germline V gene has CDR1 LGHDT and CDR2 YNNKEL (reference sequence). Germline trimming cut 0 bases from V and 2 bases from J; bases unmatched to any gene: 4. CDR3 sequence: CASSQDTSGAYNEQFF. The CDR3 bases are TGTGCCAGCAGCCAAGATACGAGCGGGGCCTACAATGAGCAGTTCTTC.

CDR3 sequence reads: CASSEDRGLLEAFF. In DNA, the CDR3 is TGTGCCAGCTCAGAGGACAGGGGGCTACTTGAAGCTTTCTTT. This sequence joins TRBV18 and TRBJ1-1; 11 nucleotides match TRBD1. Germline V gene sequence: CDR1 KGHSH, CDR2 LQKENI. V dropped 5 bases and J dropped 7; count of bases not matched to a gene: 6. The CDR3 extends over 14 amino acids. The full variable domain, in which reference TRBV18 and TRBJ1-1 provide the parts outside the CDR3, is NAGVMQNPRHLVRRRGQEARLRCSPMKGHSHVYWYRQLPEEGLKFMVYLQKENIIDESGMPKERFSAEFPKEGPSILRIQQVVRGDSAAYFCASSEDRGLLEAFFGQGTRLTVV.

This CDR3 is CASSLGAGVRETQYF. In DNA, the CDR3 is TGTGCCAGCAGCTTGGGTGCGGGGGTGCGGGAGACCCAGTACTTC. V and J are TRBV7-6 and TRBJ2-5; 7 bases fit TRBD2. The V gene end was trimmed by 3 bases and the J gene end by 5 bases; junction bases not matched to a gene: 9. Germline CDR1 reads SGHVS; CDR2 reads FNYEAQ. The CDR3 has 15 residues.

This rearrangement joins TRBV19 to TRBJ1-2; D unresolved. Germline CDR1 reads LNHDA; CDR2 reads SQIVND (reference sequence). The V gene lost 3 bases and the J gene lost 2 bases, with 10 bases spanning the gap. The CDR3 is 14 amino acids. The CDR3 loop is CASSIPGTNYGYTF. In DNA form, the CDR3 reads TGTGCCAGTAGTATTCCAGGAACAAACTATGGCTACACCTTC.

This clone was counted between two and nine times. The chain has TRBV24-1 and TRBJ2-7, with 10 bases lining up with TRBD1. The germline V gene has CDR1 KGHDR and CDR2 SFDVKD. The CDR3 contains 14 residues. V was clipped by 5 bases and J by 7 bases; unmatched bases: 7. The CDR3 protein is CATSVGTGAREQYF. The CDR3 DNA is TGTGCCACCAGTGTGGGGACAGGGGCGAGGGAGCAGTACTTC.

This clone was seen just once. The rearrangement joins TRBV5-5 to TRBJ2-7, with a possible D match to TRBD1 (6 bases). The germline CDR1 and CDR2 sequences are SGHKS and YYEKEE (reference sequence). This CDR3 region has 14 residues. V dropped 4 bases and J dropped 10 bases, with 21 bases sitting between them. CDR3 nucleotides: TGTGCCAGCAGCGCGGACAGCTCGTACGATGTTCAGTACTTC. Translation: CASSADSSYDVQYF.

This clone was picked up a small number of times. The V call is TRBV6-5, the J call TRBJ2-7, with 8 bases fitting TRBD1. The V and J ends lost 7 bases and 0 bases, in that order; junction bases with no gene match: 8. This CDR3 contains 15 residues. Germline loops: CDR1 MNHEY, CDR2 SVGAGI. The CDR3 is CASTSTGGASYEQYF. The CDR3 coding sequence is TGTGCCAGCACTAGCACAGGGGGTGCCTCCTACGAGCAGTACTTC.

This clone has just a few counts. The CDR3 DNA is TGCGCCAGCAGTGAGTCGACGGGGACTGGATTTGGCTACACCTTC. Translation: CASSESTGTGFGYTF. The chain recombines TRBV10-1 with TRBJ1-2, with TRBD1 as a possible D gene (5 bases). Germline CDR1 and CDR2: WNHNN and SYGVQD (reference sequence). With 0 bases removed from V and 7 bases from J, the gap between germline ends came to 15 bases. CDR3 size: 15 residues.

The V gene is TRBV7-9, the J gene TRBJ2-1; 7 bases fit TRBD2. The CDR3 contains 11 residues. Germline-derived CDR1 and CDR2 are SEHNR and FQNEAQ (reference sequence). CDR3 bases: TGTAAAGCTAGCGGTGAGAATGAGCAGTTCTTC. It codes for CKASGENEQFF.

This chain links TRBV14 with TRBJ2-1; possibly TRBD2 for D (6 bases). The V end lost 1 base, the J end lost 9 bases, and 13 bases lay between the germline ends. CDR1 and CDR2 (germline): SGHDN, FVKESK. The CDR3 contains 14 residues. The CDR3 is CASSQGLVPREQFF. The CDR3 coding sequence is TGTGCCAGCAGCCAAGGACTAGTTCCCCGTGAGCAGTTCTTC.

The V and J genes are TRBV7-8 and TRBJ1-5; D not resolved. Germline values: CDR1 SGHVS, CDR2 FQNEAQ. V was clipped by 3 bases and J by 6 bases, with 9 bases between them. The CDR3 contains 13 residues. The CDR3 DNA is TGTGCCAGCAGCTTTATTGGCCTTCAGCCCCAGCATTTT. Translation gives CASSFIGLQPQHF.

This chain joins TRBV27 and TRBJ2-7, with 10 positions matching TRBD1. This CDR3 contains 14 residues. The V gene end was trimmed by 5 bases and the J gene end by 2 bases; junction bases not matched to a gene: 3. Germline CDR1 reads MNHEY; CDR2 reads SMNVEV (reference sequence). DNA of the CDR3: TGTGCCAGCAGTCCCGGACAGGGGGCCTACGAGCAGTACTTC. Translated: CASSPGQGAYEQYF.

This rearrangement joins TRBV24-1 to TRBJ1-5, with a tentative D call TRBD1 (6 bases). Looked up from germline, CDR1 is KGHDR and CDR2 is SFDVKD. Between the trimmed V and J ends, which lost 2 bases and 5 bases, there was a span of 9 bases. The CDR3 sequence is 14 residues long. CDR3 sequence: CATSDSTGYQPQHF. CDR3 bases: TGTGCCACCAGTGATTCCACAGGGTATCAGCCCCAGCATTTT.

The rearrangement links TRBV19 to TRBJ2-7, with a tentative D call TRBD1 (5 bases). The germline V gene encodes CDR1 LNHDA and CDR2 SQIVND (reference sequence). This CDR3 has 15 residues. The germline V and J ends were trimmed by 2 bases and 2 bases, with 13 bases remaining between them. The CDR3: CASSIKGMETYEQYF. DNA of the CDR3: TGTGCCAGTAGTATAAAGGGGATGGAGACCTACGAGCAGTACTTC.

The J gene is TRBJ1-1, the V gene TRBV3-1 (or the pseudogene TRBV3-2); TRBD1 might be the D (5 bases). Per the germline V gene, CDR1 is LGHDT and CDR2 is YNNKEL (reference sequence). The ends were cut back, 5 bases at V and 3 bases at J, with 10 bases in the middle. The CDR3 is made up of 13 amino acids. Here the CDR3 reads CASSRGRDTEAFF. CDR3 in DNA: TGTGCCAGCAGCAGGGGCAGGGACACTGAAGCTTTCTTT.

In its sample, this clone was seen once. This chain links TRBV5-1 with TRBJ2-3; 12 nucleotides align to TRBD2. The germline CDR1 and CDR2 sequences are SGHRS and YFSETQ. The V gene end was trimmed by 4 bases and the J gene end by 3 bases; junction bases not matched to a gene: 6. The CDR3 length is 16 residues. CDR3 nucleotides: TGCGCCAGCAGCCACAGGACTAGCGGGAATACAGATACGCAGTATTTT. It yields the protein CASSHRTSGNTDTQYF.

The chain links TRBV9 to TRBJ1-6, with no clear D. The V gene lost 0 bases and the J gene lost 5 bases, with 9 bases spanning the gap. Germline assignment: CDR1 SGDLS and CDR2 YYNGEE. The CDR3 runs 15 residues. The CDR3 loop is CASSVAPENNSPLHF. The DNA for the CDR3 is TGTGCCAGCAGCGTAGCCCCAGAAAATAATTCACCCCTCCACTTT.